This TCR beta chain comes out of a study of T cell repertoires in cytomegalovirus infection. Study background: CMV infection together with matching HLA type was indicated by public TCR beta signatures.

This clonotype showed up many times. What it recognizes is unknown. One entry per CDR3 protein results from TCRdb running MiXCR on the reads. Among 150,000 to 190,000 distinct CDR3 sequences listed, less than 25% were seen once. CDR3 length: 16 residues. V dropped 5 bases and J dropped 0 bases, with 16 bases sitting between them. Germline V CDR1 and CDR2: SGHTA, FQGNSA. Overall study results and limits: Cumulative frequency of public TCR beta families picked out carriers of CMV plus the relevant HLA. There were HLA-C-restricted CMV-specific TCR beta clonotypes dominating the ex vivo response.

The chain couples TRBV7-2 to TRBJ1-2; TRBD1 is a possible D gene (6 bases). The sample comprised PBMCs. This receptor was identified in a human donor in good health (CMV status not recorded). Some clones in this sample may be carry-over from other donors' samples. The DNA for the CDR3 is TGTGCCAGCAGCCCCAGGAGGGGGATTACTAACTATGGCTACACCTTC. Translating it yields CASSPRRGITNYGYTF.